Detailed here is one T cell receptor beta chain. These data belong to a study of OX40 agonist ivuxolimab in advanced cancers. V dropped 1 base and J dropped 1 base, with 11 bases sitting between them. Germline V gives CDR1 SGHNT, CDR2 YYREEE (reference sequence). The length of the CDR3 is 15 residues. Patients who had autoimmune disease history or got systemic immunosuppression were left out. The assay was immunoSEQ multiplex PCR, and TCRdb's table has in-frame clones only and misses some. The table lists about 65,000 clones, 80% to 90% of them singletons. The material was CD4+ or CD8+ T cells sorted from blood, obtained in a trial of the OX40 agonist ivuxolimab. The rearrangement links TRBV5-4 to TRBJ1-2, with unresolved D. The receptor was isolated from an adult with an advanced solid tumor such as melanoma, head and neck, liver or kidney cancer. The CDR3 region has the DNA TGTGCCAGCAGCTTGATAGGAGCTATTAACTATGGCTACACCTTC. It encodes CASSLIGAINYGYTF.